These 24 T cell receptor beta chains were sequenced from one sample in a study of monozygotic twins with inflammatory bowel disease (dated by TCRdb to between 2018 and 2021). The library was obtained by 5' RACE. The instrument given in TCRdb is Illumina HiSeq 2500. Each CDR3 protein sequence appears as one entry after TCRdb reprocessed the reads, and no DNA is included. The sample's table covers about 380,000 distinct CDR3 sequences. The leading ten clones occupy 2.5% to 3% of the sample. Sequenced input: blood. These receptors all stem from a human donor with ulcerative colitis or Crohn's disease, or a healthy co-twin of an affected twin (not recorded which).

The chain has TRBV20-1 and TRBJ1-6; TCRdb proposes TRBD1, but this gene call is untestable without DNA. This CDR3 has 15 residues. Germline V CDR1 and CDR2: DFQATT, SNEGSKA (reference sequence). The CDR3 here is CSAGILYLGDSPLHF.

The rearrangement uses TRBV12-3 or TRBV12-4 and TRBJ1-2; TCRdb returns TRBD1, unconfirmable since there is no DNA. This CDR3 region has 13 residues. The CDR3 sequence: CASSFNGGYGYTF.

The V call is TRBV18, the J call TRBJ2-3; the TCRdb call, TRBD2, lacks DNA for checking. This CDR3 has 16 amino acids. Germline V lookup: CDR1 KGHSH, CDR2 LQKENI. The CDR3 loop is CASSPSYGRESDTQYF.

This sequence joins TRBV5-1 and TRBJ2-1; the TRBD1 assignment by TCRdb is unverifiable without DNA. The CDR3 is made up of 14 amino acids. Germline V lookup: CDR1 SGHRS, CDR2 YFSETQ. CDR3: CASSLTTGGNEQFF. The full variable domain, rest sourced from reference TRBV5-1 and TRBJ2-1, is KAGVTQTPRYLIKTRGQQVTLSCSPISGHRSVSWYQQTPGQGLQFLFEYFSETQRNKGNFPGRFSGRQFSNSRSEMNVSTLELGDSALYLCASSLTTGGNEQFFGPGTRLTVL.

The chain employs TRBV12-3 or TRBV12-4 and TRBJ2-4; without DNA, the TCRdb call of TRBD2 cannot be checked. The CDR3 consists of 15 residues. This CDR3 is CASSLGQGRINIQYF.

The V gene is TRBV11-2, the J gene TRBJ2-7; without DNA, the TCRdb call of TRBD2 cannot be checked. The CDR3 contains 18 residues. Germline CDR1 SGHAT, CDR2 FQNNGV. The CDR3 loop is CASSGPGLAGVYPYEQYF.

The chain is built from TRBV6-1 and TRBJ1-4; lacking DNA, the TRBD1 call made by TCRdb goes unchecked. This CDR3 contains 19 residues. Germline lookup yields CDR1 MNHNS and CDR2 SASEGT. The CDR3 sequence: CASSTLGGGRYSQNEKLFF.

The V and J genes are TRBV7-2 and TRBJ2-5. The CDR3 runs to 13 residues. Germline V gene sequence: CDR1 SGHTA, CDR2 FQGNSA. The CDR3 sequence is CASTMDVQETQYF.

The chain combines TRBV7-8 with TRBJ1-4. CDR1 is SGHVS, CDR2 FQNEAQ, per germline. This CDR3 has 17 amino acids. CDR3: CASSLAAHPRNNEKLFF.

The chain carries TRBV12-3 or TRBV12-4 and TRBJ1-1; TCRdb returns TRBD1, unconfirmable since there is no DNA. The CDR3 is 15 amino acids. The CDR3 protein is CASSLVVDRGTEAFF.

This chain connects TRBV7-3 to TRBJ1-1; with no DNA, the TCRdb D assignment of TRBD1 cannot be verified. Germline V gene lookup returns CDR1 SGHTA and CDR2 FQGTGA. The length of the CDR3 is 13 residues. CDR3 sequence reads: CASSLGTGSGAFF.

This chain uses TRBV9 with TRBJ1-4; as DNA is missing, the TRBD1 call by TCRdb cannot be tested. The germline V gene encodes CDR1 SGDLS and CDR2 YYNGEE. The CDR3 is 14 amino acids. This CDR3 reads CASSGPGWSEKLFF.

The chain joins TRBV7-6 to TRBJ2-3. The CDR3 length is 13 residues. The germline gives CDR1 SGHVS, CDR2 FNYEAQ. Here the CDR3 reads CASSLALADTQYF.

The rearrangement joins TRBV5-1 to TRBJ2-1; TCRdb outputs TRBD2, but without DNA this stays unchecked. Germline V lookup: CDR1 SGHRS, CDR2 YFSETQ. The CDR3 length is 15 residues. CDR3 loop: CASSLAVAGGSEQFF.

The gene calls are TRBV15 and TRBJ2-1; TCRdb calls TRBD2, which cannot be checked without DNA. CDR1 LNHNV and CDR2 YYDKDF come from the germline V gene (reference sequence). CDR3 length equals 15 residues. The CDR3 reads CATSRVEAGFLRQFF.

J is TRBJ2-7 and V is TRBV27. The germline CDR1 and CDR2 sequences are MNHEY and SMNVEV (reference sequence). The CDR3 is 13 residues long. The CDR3 region is CASSLSGVLEQYF.

The CDR3 spells CASSYWAGGSTDTQYF. This chain connects TRBV6-5 to TRBJ2-3; absent DNA, TCRdb's TRBD2 call cannot be checked. Germline CDR1 and CDR2: MNHEY and SVGAGI. The CDR3 covers 16 residues.

J is TRBJ2-1 and V is TRBV6-1. CDR1 MNHNS and CDR2 SASEGT come from the germline V gene. The CDR3 has 18 residues. The CDR3 is CASSEEGSHLTTYNEQFF.

The CDR3 protein is CASGFDRAYEQYF. This chain connects TRBV12-5 to TRBJ2-7; TCRdb indicates TRBD1, and absent DNA this call remains unverified. The CDR3 contains 13 residues. CDR1 and CDR2 from the germline V gene are LGHNT and FRNRAP.

The chain couples TRBV6-2 or TRBV6-3 to TRBJ2-5; TCRdb calls TRBD2, which cannot be checked without DNA. There are 15 residues in the CDR3. Germline lookup yields CDR1 MNHEY and CDR2 SVGEGT. This CDR3 is CASSSSLGPKETQYF.

The CDR3 loop is CASSLRQEETQYF. V is TRBV4-1 and J is TRBJ2-5; TCRdb's D call, TRBD1, is unchecked because there is no DNA. The CDR3 runs 13 residues. The V gene's germline CDR1 is MGHRA and CDR2 YSYEKL.

The chain carries TRBV20-1 and TRBJ1-3. The CDR3 sequence is 11 residues long. CDR1 is DFQATT, CDR2 SNEGSKA, per germline (reference sequence). The CDR3 sequence: CSASWGNTIYF.

The chain employs TRBV6-1 and TRBJ2-2; TCRdb reports TRBD2, a call that lacks DNA to check it against. Per germline, CDR1 MNHNS and CDR2 SASEGT. The CDR3 totals 14 residues. This CDR3 is CASSPNGLPGELFF.

The chain has TRBV15 and TRBJ1-1. Per germline, CDR1 LNHNV and CDR2 YYDKDF (reference sequence). This CDR3 comprises 16 residues. This chain's CDR3 is CATSRDLTHMNTEAFF.